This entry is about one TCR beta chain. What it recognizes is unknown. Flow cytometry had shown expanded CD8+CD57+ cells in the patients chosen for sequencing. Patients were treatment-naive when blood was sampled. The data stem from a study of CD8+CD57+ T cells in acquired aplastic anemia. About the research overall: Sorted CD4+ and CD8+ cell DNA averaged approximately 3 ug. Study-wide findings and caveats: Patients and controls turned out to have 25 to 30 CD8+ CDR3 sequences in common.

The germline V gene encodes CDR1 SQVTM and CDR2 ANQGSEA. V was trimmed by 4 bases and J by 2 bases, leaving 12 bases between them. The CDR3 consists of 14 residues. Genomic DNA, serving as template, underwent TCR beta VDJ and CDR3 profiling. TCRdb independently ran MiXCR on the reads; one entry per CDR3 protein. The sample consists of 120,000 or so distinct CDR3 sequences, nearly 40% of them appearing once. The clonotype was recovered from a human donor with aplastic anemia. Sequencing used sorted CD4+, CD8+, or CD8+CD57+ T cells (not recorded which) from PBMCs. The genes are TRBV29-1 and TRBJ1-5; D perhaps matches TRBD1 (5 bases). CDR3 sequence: CSVGGGEGNQPQHF. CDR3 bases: TGCAGCGTTGGGGGGGGAGAGGGCAATCAGCCCCAGCATTTT.